This T cell receptor (beta chain) was documented in a study of blood T cells in healthy people across ages. Germline V gene sequence: CDR1 MGHRA, CDR2 YSYEKL. The CDR3 contains 15 residues. The V end lost 4 bases, the J end lost 6 bases, and 16 bases lay between the germline ends. Primers used in a second PCR of about 6 to 12 cycles were a sample-barcoded 5' primer and a J-beta primer mix. MiXCR, run by TCRdb on the 5' RACE reads, gives a single entry per CDR3 protein. The sample has about 1.6 million distinct CDR3 sequences, roughly a third seen once. This clonotype was counted only a few times. The TCR was taken from a woman in her twenties or thirties in good health. The sample was blood. This rearrangement joins TRBV4-1 to TRBJ1-5; no clear D. The CDR3 protein is CASSRKAGESQPQHF. In DNA, the CDR3 is TGCGCCAGCAGCCGAAAGGCGGGAGAAAGTCAGCCCCAGCATTTT.